Following are 9 T cell receptor beta chains from one sample sequenced in a study of T cell responses to AZD1222 COVID-19 vaccine. Repertoires were generated with immunoSEQ multiplex PCR, while TCRdb's copy carries only in-frame clones and drops some. The sample consists of approximately 80,000 clones, approximately 91% of them appearing once. The specimen comprised peripheral blood, sampled on day 0 of MenACWY control vaccination. These receptors all come from an adult in good health.

This chain connects TRBV5-6 to TRBJ1-1; 12 nucleotides align to TRBD1. V lost 3 bases, J lost 11 bases, and 5 bases stayed unmatched. CDR1 is SGHDT and CDR2 is YYEEEE in the germline V gene. The CDR3 runs 13 residues. CDR3 in amino acids: CASSWRDRGPAFF. The CDR3 nucleotides are TGTGCCAGCAGCTGGCGGGACAGGGGGCCCGCTTTCTTT.

J is TRBJ2-3 and V is TRBV10-3; possible D gene TRBD2, 6 bases. This CDR3 has 15 residues. V shed 10 bases and J shed 2 bases, with 19 bases lying between them. From germline, CDR1 is ENHRY and CDR2 SYGVKD. DNA for the CDR3: TGTGCCACGGGGGTAGGGGCCGCTTCCACAGATACGCAGTATTTT. Amino acid sequence: CATGVGAASTDTQYF.

This sequence joins TRBV6-5 and TRBJ1-3; the D is unclear. Between the trimmed V and J ends, which lost 2 bases and 3 bases, there was a span of 14 bases. The CDR3 runs 16 residues. CDR1 and CDR2 (germline): MNHEY, SVGAGI. The DNA of the CDR3 is TGTGCCAGCAGTTACAGAGACCCAGGTCTTGGAAACACCATATATTTT. Its translation: CASSYRDPGLGNTIYF.

The chain uses TRBV11-3 and TRBJ2-2; D unclear. CDR3 length equals 12 residues. CDR1 and CDR2 from the germline V gene are SGHNT and YENEEA. V lost 4 bases, J lost 8 bases, and 8 bases lay in between. CDR3 protein: CASSSVGGELFF. The CDR3 region has the DNA TGTGCCAGCAGCTCTGTGGGGGGGGAGCTGTTTTTT.

This chain links TRBV7-2 with TRBJ1-5; D is unclear. From germline, CDR1 is SGHTA and CDR2 FQGNSA. The CDR3 extends over 13 amino acids. The ends were cut back, 1 base at V and 7 bases at J, with 8 bases in the middle. This chain's CDR3 is CASSLGGMQPQHF. The DNA of the CDR3 is TGTGCCAGCAGCTTAGGTGGCATGCAGCCCCAGCATTTT.

The chain combines TRBV6-2 or TRBV6-3 with TRBJ2-5, with D perhaps TRBD2 (6 bases). V lost 0 bases and J 1 base, leaving 9 bases between the germline ends. Germline loops: CDR1 MNHEY, CDR2 SVGEGT. This CDR3 spans 15 amino acids. CDR3 region: CASSYSEGPQETQYF. The CDR3 DNA reads TGTGCCAGCAGTTACTCGGAGGGGCCCCAAGAGACCCAGTACTTC.

This clone has just a few counts. V is TRBV6-5 and J is TRBJ1-1; 8 bases agree with TRBD1. V was pared by 0 bases and J by 11 bases, with 11 bases of the junction left unmatched. The CDR3 is made up of 15 amino acids. The germline V gene encodes CDR1 MNHEY and CDR2 SVGAGI. The CDR3 region is CASSYSGNQGADAFF. Here the CDR3 DNA reads TGTGCCAGCAGTTACTCGGGAAACCAGGGGGCCGATGCTTTCTTT.

DNA for the CDR3: TGCAGCGTTGAGGCTAGGGACAGGGGGGGCTATGGCTACACCTTC. It codes for CSVEARDRGGYGYTF. J is TRBJ1-2 and V is TRBV29-1, with TRBD1 matching 11 bases. Germline V gene data show CDR1 as SQVTM and CDR2 as ANQGSEA. The CDR3 loop spans 15 amino acids. The V segment lost 3 bases and the J segment 4 bases; nucleotides outside the gene matches: 7.

The rearrangement uses TRBV27 and TRBJ1-1; D is ambiguous. Germline CDR1 and CDR2: MNHEY and SMNVEV (reference sequence). Deletions cut 5 bases from V and 8 bases from J, with 9 bases between. There are 11 residues in the CDR3. This CDR3 is CASSRDREAFF. The DNA for the CDR3 is TGTGCCAGCAGTCGGGATCGCGAAGCTTTCTTT.